A single sample is the source of the 22 T cell receptor beta chains below, sequenced in a study of cytomegalovirus exposure and HLA in healthy donors. This PCR relied on a set of 60 Vbeta primers and 13 Jbeta primers. TCRdb's table, derived via immunoSEQ multiplex PCR, lists solely in-frame clones and lacks some. Here the sample spans approximately 78,000 clones, 65% to 70% being singletons. The specimen sequenced was PBMCs. The receptors were sampled from a man aged 35-49 years in good health and CMV-seropositive.

The chain combines TRBV4-2 with TRBJ2-3, with 8 bases that match TRBD2. The CDR3 spans 15 residues. Germline V gives CDR1 LGHNA, CDR2 YNFKEQ. Unmatched junction bases numbered 8, after V lost 3 bases and J lost 6 bases. CDR3 coding DNA: TGTGCCAGCAGCCAGGGACTAGGGGGGAGGGATACGCAGTATTTT. Amino acids: CASSQGLGGRDTQYF.

The chain has TRBV7-8 and TRBJ1-5; D remains unclear. The CDR3 is 19 amino acids. Trimming stripped 2 bases from V and 0 bases from J, with 20 bases between. CDR1 and CDR2 from the germline V gene are SGHVS and FQNEAQ. The CDR3 sequence is CASSLSAGYPIHSNQPQHF. The CDR3, as DNA: TGTGCCAGCAGCTTATCAGCAGGATACCCGATCCATAGCAATCAGCCCCAGCATTTT.

The V gene is TRBV27, the J gene TRBJ1-5; a weak D match, TRBD1 (5 bases). The germline gives CDR1 MNHEY, CDR2 SMNVEV (reference sequence). The CDR3 is made up of 15 amino acids. V was pared by 4 bases and J by 5 bases, with 15 bases between. This CDR3 is CASSSSSRDYQPQHF. In DNA, the CDR3 is TGTGCCAGCAGTTCGTCCTCAAGGGACTATCAGCCCCAGCATTTT.

In this sample, this clone turned up a few times. The chain is built from TRBV11-1 and TRBJ2-5; D is ambiguous. The CDR3 sequence is 14 residues long. In germline, CDR1 is SGHAT, CDR2 FQDESV (reference sequence). The V end lost 1 base, the J end lost 1 base, and 7 bases lay between the germline ends. CDR3: CASSLDSTQETQYF. The CDR3 DNA reads as TGTGCCAGCAGCTTAGACAGTACCCAAGAGACCCAGTACTTC. Full variable domain (remainder filled in from reference TRBV11-1 and TRBJ2-5): EAEVAQSPRYKITEKSQAVAFWCDPISGHATLYWYRQILGQGPELLVQFQDESVVDDSQLPKDRFSAERLKGVDSTLKIQPAELGDSAMYLCASSLDSTQETQYFGPGTRLLVL.

The chain couples TRBV6-4 to TRBJ2-3, with TRBD1 as a possible D gene (7 bases). This CDR3 has 15 residues. Germline values: CDR1 MRHNA, CDR2 SNTAGT. Between the trimmed V and J ends, which lost 3 bases and 5 bases, there was a span of 15 bases. The CDR3 DNA reads as TGTGCCAGCAGTGAGGGGACAGAGGGGGGAGATACGCAGTATTTT. This translates into CASSEGTEGGDTQYF.

The chain couples TRBV5-1 to TRBJ2-7; D may be TRBD2 (6 bases). The CDR3 length is 13 residues. The V end lost 3 bases, the J end lost 6 bases, and 13 bases lay between the germline ends. Germline CDR1 is SGHRS and CDR2 is YFSETQ. The CDR3 here is CASSSGDPLEQYF. CDR3 DNA sequence: TGCGCCAGCAGCTCGGGGGACCCCCTCGAGCAGTACTTC. Looking up the rest from reference TRBV5-1 and TRBJ2-7 gives the full variable domain: KAGVTQTPRYLIKTRGQQVTLSCSPISGHRSVSWYQQTPGQGLQFLFEYFSETQRNKGNFPGRFSGRQFSNSRSEMNVSTLELGDSALYLCASSSGDPLEQYFGPGTRLTVT.

This chain connects TRBV11-3 to TRBJ1-4; the match to TRBD1 covers 11 bases. Germline V gene sequence: CDR1 SGHNT, CDR2 YENEEA. V lost 5 bases to trimming and J lost 13 bases; unmatched junction nucleotides: 3. The CDR3 spans 12 residues. CDR3 DNA: TGTGCCAGCAGCACCGGGACAGGGGGACTGTTTTTT. It translates to CASSTGTGGLFF.

This chain connects TRBV30 to TRBJ2-3; 14 positions match TRBD2. Trimming cost V 4 bases and J 1 base; bases outside gene matches: 4. The CDR3 consists of 16 residues. Germline assignment: CDR1 GTSNPN and CDR2 SVGIG (reference sequence). CDR3 sequence (DNA): TGTGCCTGGACCGGGACTAGCGGGGGTGGCACAGATACGCAGTATTTT. Translated, it gives CAWTGTSGGGTDTQYF.

A remark on this clone: Other nucleotide sequences in the sample specify the same CDR3. This CDR3 is CASSFSGAQYNEQFF. As DNA, the CDR3 is TGTGCCAGCAGTTTTTCAGGGGCACAATACAATGAGCAGTTCTTC. The chain carries TRBV6-6 and TRBJ2-1, with a possible D match to TRBD1 (6 bases). Germline CDR1 MNHNY, CDR2 SVGAGI (reference sequence). The germline V and J ends were trimmed by 4 bases and 4 bases, with 14 bases remaining between them. This CDR3 contains 15 residues.

The sample holds one count of this clone. The chain is built from TRBV29-1 and TRBJ2-2; D possibly corresponds to TRBD2 (6 bases). Germline V gene lookup returns CDR1 SQVTM and CDR2 ANQGSEA. V dropped 1 base and J dropped 6 bases, with 12 bases sitting between them. The CDR3 contains 14 residues. Here the CDR3 DNA reads TGCAGCGTTGAAGTCGGAGGGATCGCCGGGGAGCTGTTTTTT. It specifies CSVEVGGIAGELFF.

This chain joins TRBV7-8 and TRBJ2-3; TRBD2 agrees at 7 bases. J was trimmed by 3 bases and V by 2 bases; bases with no gene match: 8. The CDR3 totals 16 residues. From germline, CDR1 is SGHVS and CDR2 FQNEAQ. This chain's CDR3 is CASSLIVAGGTDTQYF. CDR3 DNA: TGTGCCAGCAGCTTAATAGTAGCGGGTGGAACAGATACGCAGTATTTT.

This chain uses TRBV19 with TRBJ1-1; a possible D gene is TRBD1 (5 bases). V was cut by 8 bases and J by 8 bases, with 18 bases left in between. Per germline, CDR1 LNHDA and CDR2 SQIVND (reference sequence). The CDR3 contains 13 residues. CDR3 nucleotide sequence: TGTGCCAGTGCCCCTACCAGCCGGGGGGAAGCTTTCTTT. This encodes CASAPTSRGEAFF.

This sequence joins TRBV27 and TRBJ2-7; D remains unclear. This CDR3 is built from 11 residues. Germline CDR1 is MNHEY and CDR2 is SMNVEV (reference sequence). The V end was cut by 10 bases, the J end by 7 bases, with 14 bases between. The CDR3 spells CATGDLREQYF. The CDR3 DNA sequence: TGTGCCACGGGTGACCTGCGGGAGCAGTACTTC.

The genes are TRBV10-3 and TRBJ1-2; 9 bases are a match to TRBD1. The germline V gene encodes CDR1 ENHRY and CDR2 SYGVKD. J was trimmed by 8 bases and V by 0 bases; bases with no gene match: 10. This CDR3 spans 16 amino acids. The CDR3 reads CAISESWTGDHRGYTF. In DNA, the CDR3 is TGTGCCATCAGTGAGTCTTGGACAGGGGACCATAGGGGCTACACCTTC.

The chain uses TRBV6-6 and TRBJ2-2, with D unresolved. Germline CDR1 and CDR2: MNHNY and SVGAGI (reference sequence). The CDR3 has 13 amino acids. The V gene lost 7 bases and the J gene lost 1 base, with 7 bases spanning the gap. Here the CDR3 reads CASITVNTGELFF. The CDR3 bases are TGTGCCAGCATTACAGTGAACACCGGGGAGCTGTTTTTT.

This clone was seen once. The CDR3 DNA reads TGTGCCAGCGTAGACAGGGGGCAATTATCCGGGGAGCTGTTTTTT. Translation gives CASVDRGQLSGELFF. The chain couples TRBV28 to TRBJ2-2, with TRBD1 identical over 10 bases. Germline V lookup: CDR1 MDHEN, CDR2 SYDVKM. The CDR3 is 15 residues long. Trimming removed 8 bases from V and 6 bases from J; junction bases left unmatched: 9.

This chain links TRBV5-6 with TRBJ1-2; 10 bases line up with TRBD1. Germline lookup yields CDR1 SGHDT and CDR2 YYEEEE. V trimming: 0 bases; J trimming: 3 bases; junction bases outside the gene matches: 5. The CDR3 runs to 16 residues. DNA for the CDR3: TGTGCCAGCAGCTTGGAGGTGGACAGGGGGGACTATGGCTACACCTTC. Protein sequence: CASSLEVDRGDYGYTF.

This chain links TRBV18 with TRBJ2-3; 9 bases are a match to TRBD1. The CDR3 sequence is 16 residues long. The germline CDR1 and CDR2 sequences are KGHSH and LQKENI. V gave up 2 bases and J gave up 1 base; unmatched junction bases: 4. CDR3 coding DNA: TGTGCCAGCTCACCATCGGGACAGGGTGGCACAGATACGCAGTATTTT. It encodes CASSPSGQGGTDTQYF.

The V gene is TRBV9, the J gene TRBJ2-6; maybe TRBD1 (5 bases). Germline V gives CDR1 SGDLS, CDR2 YYNGEE. CDR3 length: 20 residues. Trimming removed 4 bases at V and 0 bases at J, with 23 bases between. The CDR3 DNA sequence: TGTGCCAGCAGCCCCGCATGGATCCAGGGCCTTGTCTCTGGGGCCAACGTCCTGACTTTC. It encodes CASSPAWIQGLVSGANVLTF.

The CDR3 DNA is TGTGCCAGCAGCGCCTATAAGTACGAGGAGTCTGGGGCCAACGTCCTGACTTTC. This translates into CASSAYKYEESGANVLTF. This chain links TRBV9 with TRBJ2-6, with D hard to call. The V gene lost 3 bases and the J gene lost 1 base, with 17 bases spanning the gap. Germline V gene lookup returns CDR1 SGDLS and CDR2 YYNGEE. The CDR3 covers 18 residues.

The chain combines TRBV19 with TRBJ2-7; TRBD1 agrees at 8 bases. CDR1 is LNHDA and CDR2 is SQIVND in the germline V gene (reference sequence). The CDR3 runs to 16 residues. Unmatched junction bases numbered 11, after V lost 3 bases and J lost 4 bases. Written as DNA, the CDR3 is TGTGCCAGTAGTATCTACGGCCCAGGGGGCCAATACGAGCAGTACTTC. Translated: CASSIYGPGGQYEQYF. The full variable domain, with the rest looked up from reference TRBV19 and TRBJ2-7, is DGGITQSPKYLFRKEGQNVTLSCEQNLNHDAMYWYRQDPGQGLRLIYYSQIVNDFQKGDIAEGYSVSREKKESFPLTVTSAQKNPTAFYLCASSIYGPGGQYEQYFGPGTRLTVT.

This chain joins TRBV5-4 and TRBJ1-3; D call uncertain. Trimming took 5 bases from V and 1 from J, leaving 19 bases between them. This CDR3 is built from 17 residues. CDR1 is SGHNT, CDR2 YYREEE, per germline (reference sequence). The CDR3, as DNA: TGTGCCAGCAGTCGTCGGCCGGGTGAGGTTTCTGGAAACACCATATATTTT. This sequence encodes CASSRRPGEVSGNTIYF.